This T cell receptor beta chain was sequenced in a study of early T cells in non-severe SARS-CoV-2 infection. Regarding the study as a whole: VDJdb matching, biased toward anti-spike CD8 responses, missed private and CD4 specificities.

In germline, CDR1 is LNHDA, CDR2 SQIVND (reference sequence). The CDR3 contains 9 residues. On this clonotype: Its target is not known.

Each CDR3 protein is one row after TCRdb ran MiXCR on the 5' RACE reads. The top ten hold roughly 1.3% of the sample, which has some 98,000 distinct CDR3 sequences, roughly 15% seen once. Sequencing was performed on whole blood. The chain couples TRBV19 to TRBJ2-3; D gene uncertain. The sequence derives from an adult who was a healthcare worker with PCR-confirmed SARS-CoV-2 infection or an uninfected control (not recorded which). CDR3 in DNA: TGTGCTCCTCCAAGTACGCAGTATTTT. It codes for CAPPSTQYF.